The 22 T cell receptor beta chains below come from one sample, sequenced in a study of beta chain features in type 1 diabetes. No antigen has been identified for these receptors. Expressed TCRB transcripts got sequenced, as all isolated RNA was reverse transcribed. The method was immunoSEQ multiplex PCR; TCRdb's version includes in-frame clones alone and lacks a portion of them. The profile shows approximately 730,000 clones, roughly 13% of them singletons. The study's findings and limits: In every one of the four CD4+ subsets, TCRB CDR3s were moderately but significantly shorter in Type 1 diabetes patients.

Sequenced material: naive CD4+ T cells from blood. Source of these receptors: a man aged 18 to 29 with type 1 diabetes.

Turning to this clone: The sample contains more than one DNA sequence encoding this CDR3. Here the CDR3 reads CATSRDPGNTIYF. The CDR3 coding sequence is TGTGCCACCAGCAGAGATCCTGGAAACACCATATATTTT. This chain uses TRBV15 with TRBJ1-3; D is undetermined. The CDR3 is made up of 13 amino acids. The ends were cut back, 0 bases at V and 2 bases at J, with 2 bases in the middle. The germline V gene has CDR1 LNHNV and CDR2 YYDKDF (reference sequence).

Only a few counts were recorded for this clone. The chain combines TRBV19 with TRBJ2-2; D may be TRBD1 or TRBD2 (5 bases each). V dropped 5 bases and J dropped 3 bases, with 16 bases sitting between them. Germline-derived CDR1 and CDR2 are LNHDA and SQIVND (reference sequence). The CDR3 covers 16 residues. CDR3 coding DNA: TGTGCCAGTAGTGCAGGGCGCCACGGGGACACCGGGGAGCTGTTTTTT. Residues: CASSAGRHGDTGELFF.

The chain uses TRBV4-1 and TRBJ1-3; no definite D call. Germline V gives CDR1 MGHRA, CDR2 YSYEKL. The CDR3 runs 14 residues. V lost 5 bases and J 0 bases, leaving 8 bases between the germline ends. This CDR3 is CASSAGLSGNTIYF. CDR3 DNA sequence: TGCGCCAGCAGCGCGGGCCTCTCTGGAAACACCATATATTTT.

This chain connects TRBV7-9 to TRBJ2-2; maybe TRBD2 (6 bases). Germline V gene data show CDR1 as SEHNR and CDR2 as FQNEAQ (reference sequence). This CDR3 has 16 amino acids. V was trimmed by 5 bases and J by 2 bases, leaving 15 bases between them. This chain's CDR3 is CASSLMGLPNTGELFF. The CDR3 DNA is TGTGCCAGCAGCCTAATGGGACTTCCTAACACCGGGGAGCTGTTTTTT.

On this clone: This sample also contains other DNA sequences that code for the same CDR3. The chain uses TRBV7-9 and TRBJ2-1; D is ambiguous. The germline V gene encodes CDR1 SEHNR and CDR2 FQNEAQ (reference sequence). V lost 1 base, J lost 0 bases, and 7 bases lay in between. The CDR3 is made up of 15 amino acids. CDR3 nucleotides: TGTGCCAGCAGCTTAGGGACCAGCTCCTACAATGAGCAGTTCTTC. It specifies CASSLGTSSYNEQFF.

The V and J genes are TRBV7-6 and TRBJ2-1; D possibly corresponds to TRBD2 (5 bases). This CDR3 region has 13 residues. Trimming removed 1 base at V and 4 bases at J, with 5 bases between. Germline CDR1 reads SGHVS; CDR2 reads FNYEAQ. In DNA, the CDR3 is TGTGCCAGCAGCTTAGAGCGGTACAATGAGCAGTTCTTC. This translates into CASSLERYNEQFF.

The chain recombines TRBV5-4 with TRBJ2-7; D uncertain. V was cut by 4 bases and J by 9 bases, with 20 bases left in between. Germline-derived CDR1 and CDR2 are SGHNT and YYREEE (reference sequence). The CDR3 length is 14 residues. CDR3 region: CASSPQFEISRQYF. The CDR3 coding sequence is TGTGCCAGCAGCCCTCAGTTCGAGATCTCCCGGCAGTACTTC.

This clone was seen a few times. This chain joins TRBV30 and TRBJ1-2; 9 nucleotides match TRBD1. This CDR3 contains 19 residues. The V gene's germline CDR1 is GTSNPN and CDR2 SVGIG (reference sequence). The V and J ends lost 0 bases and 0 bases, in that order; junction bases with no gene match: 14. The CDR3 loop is CAWSVGRFPGTGTNYGYTF. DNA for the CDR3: TGTGCCTGGAGTGTAGGCCGCTTCCCCGGGACAGGGACTAACTATGGCTACACCTTC. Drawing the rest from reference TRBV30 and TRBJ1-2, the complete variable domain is SQTIHQWPATLVQPVGSPLSLECTVEGTSNPNLYWYRQAAGRGLQLLFYSVGIGQISSEVPQNLSASRPQDRQFILSSKKLLLSDSGFYLCAWSVGRFPGTGTNYGYTFGSGTRLTVV.

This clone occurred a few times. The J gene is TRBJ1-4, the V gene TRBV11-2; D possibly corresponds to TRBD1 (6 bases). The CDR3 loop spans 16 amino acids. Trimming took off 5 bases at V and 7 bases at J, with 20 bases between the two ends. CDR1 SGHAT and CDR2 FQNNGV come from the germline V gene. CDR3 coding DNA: TGTGCCAGCAGCGAAATTGGAGGGCTCAGGGGTGAAAAACTGTTTTTT. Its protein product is CASSEIGGLRGEKLFF.

CDR3 sequence (DNA): TGCGCCAGCAGCCCGGGACCGGCCTCGGGTGAGCAGTACTTC. Protein: CASSPGPASGEQYF. This sequence joins TRBV5-1 and TRBJ2-7; D possibly matches TRBD1 or TRBD2 (5 bases each). This CDR3 region has 14 residues. The ends were cut back, 4 bases at V and 7 bases at J, with 18 bases in the middle. Germline V gene lookup returns CDR1 SGHRS and CDR2 YFSETQ.

The CDR3 nucleotides read TGTGCCAGCAGCCAACCTGGACAGGGGAAAGCCGGGGAGCTGTTTTTT. This sequence encodes CASSQPGQGKAGELFF. This chain connects TRBV14 to TRBJ2-2; 9 positions match TRBD1. This CDR3 region has 16 residues. Germline V gene sequence: CDR1 SGHDN, CDR2 FVKESK. The V gene end was trimmed by 2 bases and the J gene end by 6 bases; junction bases not matched to a gene: 7.

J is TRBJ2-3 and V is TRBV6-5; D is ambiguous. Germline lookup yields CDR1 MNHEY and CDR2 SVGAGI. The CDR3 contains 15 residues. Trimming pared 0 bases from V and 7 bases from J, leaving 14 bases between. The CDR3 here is CASSYSAAVSHTQYF. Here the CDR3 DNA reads TGTGCCAGCAGTTACTCGGCCGCCGTTTCGCATACGCAGTATTTT.

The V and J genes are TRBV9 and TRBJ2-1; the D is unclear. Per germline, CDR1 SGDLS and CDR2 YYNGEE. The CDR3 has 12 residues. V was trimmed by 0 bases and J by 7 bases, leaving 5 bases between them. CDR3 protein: CASSVEGNEQFF. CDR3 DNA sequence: TGTGCCAGCAGCGTAGAAGGTAATGAGCAGTTCTTC.

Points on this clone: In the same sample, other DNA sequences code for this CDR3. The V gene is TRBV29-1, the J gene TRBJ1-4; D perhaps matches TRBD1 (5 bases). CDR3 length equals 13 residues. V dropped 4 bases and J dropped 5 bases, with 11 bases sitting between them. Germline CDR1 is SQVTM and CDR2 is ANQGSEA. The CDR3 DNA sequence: TGCAGCGTTGCCGGGACCGGGAATGAAAAACTGTTTTTT. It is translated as CSVAGTGNEKLFF.

CDR3 bases: TGTGCCAGCAGGGTCGCCCAATTTCAGCCCCAGCATTTT. This gives the protein CASRVAQFQPQHF. The rearrangement links TRBV2 to TRBJ1-5; D gene ambiguous. Germline V lookup: CDR1 SNHLY, CDR2 FYNNEI. The CDR3 spans 13 residues. The ends were cut back, 6 bases at V and 6 bases at J, with 12 bases in the middle.

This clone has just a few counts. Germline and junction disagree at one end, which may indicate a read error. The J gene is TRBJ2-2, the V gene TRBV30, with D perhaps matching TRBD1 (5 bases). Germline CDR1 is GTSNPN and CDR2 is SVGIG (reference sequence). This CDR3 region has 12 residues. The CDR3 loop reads CAWSLLDSVNVF. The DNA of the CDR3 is TGTGCCTGGAGTCTTCTCGACAGTGTGAATGTTTTT. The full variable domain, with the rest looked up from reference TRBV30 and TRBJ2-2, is SQTIHQWPATLVQPVGSPLSLECTVEGTSNPNLYWYRQAAGRGLQLLFYSVGIGQISSEVPQNLSASRPQDRQFILSSKKLLLSDSGFYLCAWSLLDSVNVFGEGSRLTVL.

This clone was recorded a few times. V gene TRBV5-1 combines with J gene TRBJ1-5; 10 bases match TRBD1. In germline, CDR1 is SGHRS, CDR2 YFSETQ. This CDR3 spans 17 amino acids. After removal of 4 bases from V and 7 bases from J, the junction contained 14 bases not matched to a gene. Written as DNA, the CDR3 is TGCGCCAGCAGCCCGAGTCCCGGGACAGGGGTGGGGCAGCCCCAGCATTTT. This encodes CASSPSPGTGVGQPQHF.

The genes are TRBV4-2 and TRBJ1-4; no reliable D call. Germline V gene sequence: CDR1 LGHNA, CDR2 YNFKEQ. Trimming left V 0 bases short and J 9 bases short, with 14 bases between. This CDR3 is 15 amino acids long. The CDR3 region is CASSQDSGPPQKLFF. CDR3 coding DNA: TGTGCCAGCAGCCAAGATTCGGGCCCCCCCCAAAAACTGTTTTTT.

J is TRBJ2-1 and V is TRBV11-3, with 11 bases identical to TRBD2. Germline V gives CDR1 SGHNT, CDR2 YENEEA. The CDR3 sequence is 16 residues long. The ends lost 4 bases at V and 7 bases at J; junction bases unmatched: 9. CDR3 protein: CASSSGTSGGLNEQFF. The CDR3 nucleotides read TGTGCCAGCAGCTCGGGTACTAGCGGGGGTTTGAATGAGCAGTTCTTC.

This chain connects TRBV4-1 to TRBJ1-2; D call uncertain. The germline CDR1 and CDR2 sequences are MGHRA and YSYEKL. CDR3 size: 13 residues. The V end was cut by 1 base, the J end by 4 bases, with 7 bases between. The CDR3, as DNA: TGCGCCAGCAGCCAAGCGTCCAGCTATGGCTACACCTTC. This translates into CASSQASSYGYTF.

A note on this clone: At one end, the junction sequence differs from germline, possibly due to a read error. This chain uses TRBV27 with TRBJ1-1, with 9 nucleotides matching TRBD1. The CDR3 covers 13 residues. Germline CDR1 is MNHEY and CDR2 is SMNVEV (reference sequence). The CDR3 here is CASRLRTGAEAFF. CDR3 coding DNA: TGTGCCAGCAGGCTCCGGACAGGGGCTGAGGCTTTCTTT.

The CDR3 coding sequence is TGTGCCAGCAGCGTAGGGGGTACCCACTCTGGAAACACCATATATTTT. As protein: CASSVGGTHSGNTIYF. The chain joins TRBV9 to TRBJ1-3; D ambiguous. The CDR3 covers 16 residues. Germline loops: CDR1 SGDLS, CDR2 YYNGEE. The germline V and J ends were trimmed by 0 bases and 0 bases, with 10 bases remaining between them.